These T cell receptor beta chains were read from a single sample in a study of blood T cell repertoires in COVID-19. Clones were sequenced by immunoSEQ multiplex PCR, and TCRdb holds only the in-frame ones, with some missing. The table shows fewer than 110,000 clones, with roughly nine tenths occurring only once. The sequenced sample was peripheral blood. These receptor sequences come from a man aged 50 or older with acute or convalescent COVID-19. Both conserved end residues are part of each CDR3. D genes are given only for firm matches. Some rows mark clone size as missing; the rest say once, few, many or name a class of expanded clone.

d_call,clone_size,j_call,v_call,cdr3_aa,cdr3_nt
NA,NA,TRBJ1-5,TRBV11-2,CASSLDRNQPQHF,TGTGCCAGCAGCCTAGATCGGAATCAGCCCCAGCATTTT
TRBD1,few,TRBJ1-5,TRBV7-2,CASSPSLQGAAQPQHF,TGTGCCAGCAGCCCAAGCTTACAGGGGGCGGCACAGCCCCAGCATTTT
NA,NA,TRBJ1-4,TRBV2,CASSGTEINEKLFF,TGTGCCAGCAGTGGGACAGAGATTAATGAAAAACTGTTTTTT
TRBD2,NA,TRBJ2-5,TRBV24-1,CATSEGFSAGGETQYF,TGTGCCACCAGTGAAGGCTTCTCGGCGGGGGGGGAGACCCAGTACTTC
TRBD2,NA,TRBJ2-5,TRBV28,CASSLGLAGPQETQYF,TGTGCCAGCAGCCTAGGACTAGCGGGGCCCCAAGAGACCCAGTACTTC
TRBD1,NA,TRBJ1-1,TRBV6-5,CASRDDRGSTEAFF,TGTGCCAGCAGAGACGACAGGGGAAGCACTGAAGCTTTCTTT
TRBD1,NA,TRBJ1-4,TRBV11-2,CASSLFQGAVSNEKLFF,TGTGCCAGCAGCTTATTCCAGGGGGCGGTTTCTAATGAAAAACTGTTTTTT
TRBD1,NA,TRBJ2-7,TRBV18,CASSFGQGVYEQYF,TGTGCCAGCTCATTCGGACAGGGTGTTTACGAGCAGTACTTC
NA,NA,TRBJ1-2,TRBV28,CASMGTGDGYTF,TGTGCCAGCATGGGGACTGGAGATGGCTACACCTTC
NA,NA,TRBJ1-3,TRBV2,CASSERPPGGSGNTIYF,TGTGCCAGCAGTGAGCGACCGCCCGGAGGTAGTGGAAACACCATATATTTT
TRBD1,NA,TRBJ1-5,TRBV19,CASSSLDRNQPQHF,TGTGCCAGTAGTAGCCTGGACAGGAATCAGCCCCAGCATTTT
NA,NA,TRBJ1-5,TRBV29-1,CSVATDGKTPQHF,TGCAGCGTGGCGACAGACGGTAAGACGCCCCAGCATTTT
NA,NA,TRBJ1-3,TRBV5-1,CASSLLASGNTIYF,TGCGCCAGCAGCTTGTTGGCCTCTGGAAACACCATATATTTT
NA,NA,TRBJ2-5,TRBV18,CASSPAGGLRETQYF,TGTGCCAGCTCACCAGCAGGAGGTCTGCGTGAGACCCAGTACTTC
TRBD1,NA,TRBJ2-3,TRBV20-1,CSARQGNTQYF,TGCAGTGCTCGACAGGGTAATACGCAGTATTTT
NA,NA,TRBJ1-4,TRBV9,CASSGGLVTNEKLFF,TGTGCCAGCAGCGGGGGGCTGGTTACTAATGAAAAACTGTTTTTT
TRBD1,NA,TRBJ2-3,TRBV11-3,CASSSRDRDTQYF,TGTGCCAGCAGCTCCCGGGACAGAGATACGCAGTATTTT
NA,NA,TRBJ1-4,TRBV6-5,CASSHGRALVF,TGTGCCAGCAGCCACGGGAGGGCCTTGGTTTTT
NA,NA,TRBJ2-7,TRBV28,CASSSSEVRGDEQYF,TGTGCCAGCAGTTCCTCAGAAGTTCGGGGAGACGAGCAGTACTTC
NA,few,TRBJ1-4,TRBV25-1,CASTGEREKLFF,TGTGCCAGCACAGGGGAGCGAGAAAAACTGTTTTTT